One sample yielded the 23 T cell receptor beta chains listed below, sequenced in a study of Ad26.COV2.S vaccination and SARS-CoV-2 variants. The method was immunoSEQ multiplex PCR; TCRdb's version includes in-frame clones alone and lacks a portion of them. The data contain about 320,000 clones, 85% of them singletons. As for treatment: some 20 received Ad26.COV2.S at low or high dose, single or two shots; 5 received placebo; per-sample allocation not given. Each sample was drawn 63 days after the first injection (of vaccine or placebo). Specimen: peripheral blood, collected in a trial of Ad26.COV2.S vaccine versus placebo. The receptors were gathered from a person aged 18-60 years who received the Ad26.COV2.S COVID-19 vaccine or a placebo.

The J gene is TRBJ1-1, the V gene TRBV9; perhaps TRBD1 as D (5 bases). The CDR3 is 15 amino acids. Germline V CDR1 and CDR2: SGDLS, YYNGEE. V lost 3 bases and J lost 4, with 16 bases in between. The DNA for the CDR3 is TGTGCCAGCAGCGAGATGCGGTTAAGGGGCACTGAAGCTTTCTTT. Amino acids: CASSEMRLRGTEAFF.

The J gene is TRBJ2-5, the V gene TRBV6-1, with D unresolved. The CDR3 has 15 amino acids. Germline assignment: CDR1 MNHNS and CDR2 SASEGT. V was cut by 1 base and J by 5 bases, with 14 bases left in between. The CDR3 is CASSEVVPSRETQYF. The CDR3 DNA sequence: TGTGCCAGCAGTGAAGTCGTCCCCTCCAGGGAGACCCAGTACTTC.

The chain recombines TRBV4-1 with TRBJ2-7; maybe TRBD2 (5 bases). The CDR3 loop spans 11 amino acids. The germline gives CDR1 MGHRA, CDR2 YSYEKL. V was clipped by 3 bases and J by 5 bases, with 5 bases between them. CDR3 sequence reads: CASSQGDEQYF. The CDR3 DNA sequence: TGCGCCAGCAGCCAGGGAGACGAGCAGTACTTC.

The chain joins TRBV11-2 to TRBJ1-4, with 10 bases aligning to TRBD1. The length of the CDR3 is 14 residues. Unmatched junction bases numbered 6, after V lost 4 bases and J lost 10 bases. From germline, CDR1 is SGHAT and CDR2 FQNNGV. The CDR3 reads CASSSLRDRGKLFF. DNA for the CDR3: TGTGCCAGCAGCTCTCTCCGGGACAGGGGAAAACTGTTTTTT.

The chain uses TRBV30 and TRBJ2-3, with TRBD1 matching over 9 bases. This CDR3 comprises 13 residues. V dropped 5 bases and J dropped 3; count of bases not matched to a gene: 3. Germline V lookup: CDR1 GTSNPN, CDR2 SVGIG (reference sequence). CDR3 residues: CAWDRGGTDTQYF. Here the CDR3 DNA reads TGTGCCTGGGACAGGGGGGGAACAGATACGCAGTATTTT.

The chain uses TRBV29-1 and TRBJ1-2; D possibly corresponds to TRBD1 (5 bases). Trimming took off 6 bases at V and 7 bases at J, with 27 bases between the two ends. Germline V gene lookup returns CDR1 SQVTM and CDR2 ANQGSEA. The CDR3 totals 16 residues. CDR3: CSVTSPRRGNSGGYTF. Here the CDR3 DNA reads TGCAGCGTAACATCACCGAGAAGGGGAAATTCTGGTGGCTACACCTTC.

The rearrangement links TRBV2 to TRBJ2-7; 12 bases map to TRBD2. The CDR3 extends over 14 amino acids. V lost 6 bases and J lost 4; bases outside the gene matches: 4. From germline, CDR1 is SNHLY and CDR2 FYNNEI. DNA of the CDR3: TGTGCCAGCAGCCTAGCGGGGGGGAGGTACGAGCAGTACTTC. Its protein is CASSLAGGRYEQYF.

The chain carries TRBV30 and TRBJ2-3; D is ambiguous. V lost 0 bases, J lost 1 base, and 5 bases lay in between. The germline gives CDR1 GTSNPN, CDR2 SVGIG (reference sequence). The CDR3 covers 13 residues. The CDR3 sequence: CAWSVHRTDTQYF. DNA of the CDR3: TGTGCCTGGAGTGTACACCGCACAGATACGCAGTATTTT.

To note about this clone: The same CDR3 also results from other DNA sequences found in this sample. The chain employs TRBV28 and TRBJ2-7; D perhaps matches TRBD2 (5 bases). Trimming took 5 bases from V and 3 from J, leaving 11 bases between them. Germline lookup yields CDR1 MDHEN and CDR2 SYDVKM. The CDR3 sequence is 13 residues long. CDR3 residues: CASSPPGSYEQYF. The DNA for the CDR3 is TGTGCCAGCAGTCCCCCGGGGAGCTACGAGCAGTACTTC.

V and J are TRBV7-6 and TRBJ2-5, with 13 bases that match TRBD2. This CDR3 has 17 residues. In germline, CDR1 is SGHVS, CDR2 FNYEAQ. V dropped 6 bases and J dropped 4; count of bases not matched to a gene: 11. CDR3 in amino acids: CASSLGLAGDSLETQYF. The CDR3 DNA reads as TGTGCCAGCAGTCTAGGACTAGCGGGGGACTCGCTAGAGACCCAGTACTTC.

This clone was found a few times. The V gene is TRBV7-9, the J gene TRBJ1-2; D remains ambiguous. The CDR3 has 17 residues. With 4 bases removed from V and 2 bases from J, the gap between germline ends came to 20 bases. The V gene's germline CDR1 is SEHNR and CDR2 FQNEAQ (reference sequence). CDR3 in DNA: TGTGCCAGCAGCTCTTCGACTCGACCTCAAGGGAACTATGGCTACACCTTC. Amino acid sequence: CASSSSTRPQGNYGYTF.

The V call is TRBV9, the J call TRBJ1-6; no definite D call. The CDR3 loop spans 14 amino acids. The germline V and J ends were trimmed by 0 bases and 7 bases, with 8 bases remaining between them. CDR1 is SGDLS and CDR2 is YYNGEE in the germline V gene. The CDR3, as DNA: TGTGCCAGCAGCGTAGAGGCCAGGAATTCACCCCTCCACTTT. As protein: CASSVEARNSPLHF.

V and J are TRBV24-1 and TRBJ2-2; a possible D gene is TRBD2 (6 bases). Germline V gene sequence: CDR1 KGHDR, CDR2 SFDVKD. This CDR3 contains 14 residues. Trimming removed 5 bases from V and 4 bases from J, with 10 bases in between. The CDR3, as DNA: TGTGCCACCAGTGCCGGGGGTGGCACCGGGGAGCTGTTTTTT. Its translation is CATSAGGGTGELFF.

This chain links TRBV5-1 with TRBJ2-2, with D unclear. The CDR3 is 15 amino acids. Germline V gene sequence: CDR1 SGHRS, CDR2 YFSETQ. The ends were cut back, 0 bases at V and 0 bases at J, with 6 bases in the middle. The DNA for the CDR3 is TGCGCCAGCAGCTTGGATGACCCGAACACCGGGGAGCTGTTTTTT. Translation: CASSLDDPNTGELFF.

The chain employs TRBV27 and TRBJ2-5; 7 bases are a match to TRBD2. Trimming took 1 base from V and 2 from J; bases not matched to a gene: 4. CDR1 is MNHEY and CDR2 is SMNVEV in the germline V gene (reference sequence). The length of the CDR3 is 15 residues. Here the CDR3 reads CASSLWGGRQETQYF. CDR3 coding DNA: TGTGCCAGCAGTTTATGGGGGGGACGACAAGAGACCCAGTACTTC.

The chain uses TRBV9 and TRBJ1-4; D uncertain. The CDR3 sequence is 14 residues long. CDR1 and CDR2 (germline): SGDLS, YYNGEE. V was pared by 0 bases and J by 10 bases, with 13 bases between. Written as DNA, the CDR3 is TGTGCCAGCAGCGTAGCTCGGCTTGCTGGAAAACTGTTTTTT. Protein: CASSVARLAGKLFF.

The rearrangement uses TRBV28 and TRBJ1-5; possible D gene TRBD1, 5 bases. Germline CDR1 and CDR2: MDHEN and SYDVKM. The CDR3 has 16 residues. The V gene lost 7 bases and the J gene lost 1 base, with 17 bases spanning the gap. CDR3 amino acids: CASKSGRAGSNQPQHF. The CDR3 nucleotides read TGTGCCAGCAAATCCGGCAGGGCTGGCAGCAATCAGCCCCAGCATTTT.

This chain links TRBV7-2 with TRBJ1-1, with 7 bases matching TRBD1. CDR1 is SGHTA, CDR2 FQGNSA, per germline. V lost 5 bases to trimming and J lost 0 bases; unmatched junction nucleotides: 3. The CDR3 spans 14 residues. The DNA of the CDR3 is TGTGCCAGCAGCGGGCAGGGGGTGAACACTGAAGCTTTCTTT. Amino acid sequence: CASSGQGVNTEAFF.

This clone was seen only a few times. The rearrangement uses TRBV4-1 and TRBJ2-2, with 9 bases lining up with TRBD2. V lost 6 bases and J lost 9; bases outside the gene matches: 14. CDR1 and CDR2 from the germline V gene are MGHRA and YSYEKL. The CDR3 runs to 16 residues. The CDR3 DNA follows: TGCGCCAGCAGGTCCTCGACTAGCGGAGGACACCGGGAGCTGTTTTTT. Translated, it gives CASRSSTSGGHRELFF.

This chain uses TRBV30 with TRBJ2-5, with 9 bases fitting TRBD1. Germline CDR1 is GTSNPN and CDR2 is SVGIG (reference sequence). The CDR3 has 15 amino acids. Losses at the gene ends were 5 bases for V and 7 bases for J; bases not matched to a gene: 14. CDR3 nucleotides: TGTGCCTGGTACGAAAATACAGGGGGCGGTGGGACCCAGTACTTC. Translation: CAWYENTGGGGTQYF.

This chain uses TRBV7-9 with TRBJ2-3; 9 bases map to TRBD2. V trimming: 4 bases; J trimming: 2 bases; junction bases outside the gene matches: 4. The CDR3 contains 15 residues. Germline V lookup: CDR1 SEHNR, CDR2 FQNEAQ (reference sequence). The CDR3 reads CASSSAGGPTDTQYF. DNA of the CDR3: TGTGCCAGCAGCTCAGCGGGGGGCCCCACAGATACGCAGTATTTT.

CDR3 residues: CASSMGGDDTGELFF. The CDR3 nucleotides read TGTGCCAGCAGCATGGGGGGAGATGACACCGGGGAGCTGTTTTTT. The rearrangement uses TRBV5-4 and TRBJ2-2; a possible D gene is TRBD2 (6 bases). Germline-derived CDR1 and CDR2 are SGHNT and YYREEE (reference sequence). Trimming removed 4 bases at V and 3 bases at J, with 13 bases between. This CDR3 contains 15 residues.

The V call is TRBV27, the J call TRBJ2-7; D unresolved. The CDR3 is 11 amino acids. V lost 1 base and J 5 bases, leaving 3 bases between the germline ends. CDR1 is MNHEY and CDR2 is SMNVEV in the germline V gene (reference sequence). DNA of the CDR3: TGTGCCAGCAGTTTATTTCACGAGCAGTACTTC. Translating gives CASSLFHEQYF.